One and the same sample provided the 26 T cell receptor beta chains below, sequenced in a study of T-cell memory formation after mild COVID-19. MiXCR, applied by TCRdb to the 5' RACE reads, yields one record per CDR3 protein. The data contain 190,000 or so distinct CDR3 sequences, roughly a tenth of them singletons. Sequences were obtained from PBMCs or a T cell subset sorted from them (not recorded which). The receptors were gathered from a man between 18 and 29 years old who had mild COVID-19 (a few samples of this study predate the infection). Cell type and time point are not known.

The table lists this clonotype with many counts. The gene calls are TRBV9 and TRBJ1-6; TRBD1 matches 10 bases. This CDR3 comprises 13 residues. J was trimmed by 9 bases and V by 5 bases; bases with no gene match: 2. The germline CDR1 and CDR2 sequences are SGDLS and YYNGEE. The CDR3: CASSGQGGSPLHF. The CDR3 region has the DNA TGTGCCAGCAGTGGACAGGGGGGTTCACCCCTCCACTTT.

This clonotype was seen a handful of times. The rearrangement uses TRBV5-1 and TRBJ2-1; 7 nucleotides match TRBD2. In germline, CDR1 is SGHRS, CDR2 YFSETQ. The junction had 5 bases not matched to a gene; V was cut back by 3 bases and J by 2 bases. This CDR3 is 15 amino acids long. The CDR3 region has the DNA TGCGCCAGCAGCTCCGCTAGCGGTACCTACAATGAGCAGTTCTTC. Protein: CASSSASGTYNEQFF.

This clonotype has a handful of counts. The chain recombines TRBV7-9 with TRBJ2-5, with 9 positions matching TRBD2. Per the germline V gene, CDR1 is SEHNR and CDR2 is FQNEAQ (reference sequence). The ends lost 0 bases at V and 5 bases at J; junction bases unmatched: 1. The CDR3 is 14 amino acids. The CDR3 region is CASSLAGLAETQYF. The CDR3 DNA sequence: TGTGCCAGCAGCTTAGCGGGACTAGCTGAGACCCAGTACTTC.

The chain carries TRBV30 and TRBJ2-7; the D is unclear. The CDR3 is 12 amino acids. Between the trimmed V and J ends, which lost 1 base and 3 bases, there was a span of 7 bases. Per germline, CDR1 GTSNPN and CDR2 SVGIG (reference sequence). The CDR3 DNA reads as TGTGCCTGGAGTGAGTCTCACTACGAGCAGTACTTC. It specifies CAWSESHYEQYF. The variable domain in full, completed from reference TRBV30 and TRBJ2-7, reads SQTIHQWPATLVQPVGSPLSLECTVEGTSNPNLYWYRQAAGRGLQLLFYSVGIGQISSEVPQNLSASRPQDRQFILSSKKLLLSDSGFYLCAWSESHYEQYFGPGTRLTVT.

This clonotype was detected a few times. V and J are TRBV7-9 and TRBJ1-3, with TRBD1 matching over 8 bases. Trimming at V came to 5 bases and at J to 8 bases, leaving 8 bases not matched to a gene. Germline V gene lookup returns CDR1 SEHNR and CDR2 FQNEAQ (reference sequence). The CDR3 extends over 14 amino acids. CDR3 protein: CASSAFRGRHTIYF. The CDR3 nucleotides read TGTGCCAGCAGCGCATTCAGGGGGCGCCACACCATATATTTT.

The chain has TRBV4-1 and TRBJ2-2; D not certain. CDR3 length equals 15 residues. The V gene lost 0 bases and the J gene lost 4 bases, with 9 bases spanning the gap. Germline assignment: CDR1 MGHRA and CDR2 YSYEKL. Here the CDR3 DNA reads TGCGCCAGCAGCCAAGACATTCTTTTCACCGGGGAGCTGTTTTTT. Protein: CASSQDILFTGELFF.

The rearrangement uses TRBV5-1 and TRBJ2-3, with unresolved D. Between the trimmed V and J ends, which lost 3 bases and 0 bases, there was a span of 11 bases. The CDR3 consists of 15 residues. The germline V gene encodes CDR1 SGHRS and CDR2 YFSETQ. This CDR3 is CASSYDTPSTDTQYF. The DNA of the CDR3 is TGCGCCAGCAGCTATGACACCCCTAGCACAGATACGCAGTATTTT.

This chain uses TRBV7-8 with TRBJ2-7; 8 nucleotides agree with TRBD2. The CDR3 spans 14 residues. Germline values: CDR1 SGHVS, CDR2 FQNEAQ. J lost 3 bases, V lost 5 bases, and 6 bases had no gene match. The CDR3 region is CASSQPGGVYEQYV. The CDR3 coding sequence is TGTGCCAGCAGCCAGCCCGGGGGGGTCTACGAGCAGTACGTC.

This clonotype was detected only a few times. The chain joins TRBV9 to TRBJ1-1; 7 positions agree with TRBD1. V gave up 3 bases and J gave up 4 bases; unmatched junction bases: 6. Germline CDR1 is SGDLS and CDR2 is YYNGEE. There are 14 residues in the CDR3. Written as DNA, the CDR3 is TGTGCCAGCAGCGCCAGGGGGTCGTTCACTGAAGCTTTCTTT. This codes for CASSARGSFTEAFF.

This clonotype was counted ten times or more. This chain connects TRBV5-1 to TRBJ2-6; D uncertain. This CDR3 has 14 amino acids. Germline V gene lookup returns CDR1 SGHRS and CDR2 YFSETQ. Trimming took off 4 bases at V and 2 bases at J, with 7 bases between the two ends. Written as DNA, the CDR3 is TGCGCCAGCAGCAACCTTCCTGGGGCCAACGTCCTGACTTTC. Translation: CASSNLPGANVLTF.

This clonotype was seen more than once but under ten times. The chain has TRBV5-1 and TRBJ2-5; 8 positions agree with TRBD2. This CDR3 has 15 amino acids. Germline V CDR1 and CDR2: SGHRS, YFSETQ. The ends lost 5 bases at V and 2 bases at J; junction bases unmatched: 8. CDR3 DNA: TGCGCCAGCAGAGATACCGGGACTAGTCAAGAGACCCAGTACTTC. This gives the protein CASRDTGTSQETQYF.

In this sample, this clonotype turned up a few times. This chain links TRBV5-1 with TRBJ2-5; perhaps TRBD1 as D (6 bases). V shed 4 bases and J shed 2 bases, with 12 bases lying between them. The germline V gene encodes CDR1 SGHRS and CDR2 YFSETQ. The CDR3 sequence is 14 residues long. The CDR3 sequence is CASSDRQAQETQYF. CDR3 coding DNA: TGCGCCAGCAGCGATCGACAGGCGCAAGAGACCCAGTACTTC.

The V call is TRBV5-5, the J call TRBJ1-2; D is possibly TRBD1 (5 bases). The length of the CDR3 is 15 residues. V lost 0 bases and J 3 bases, leaving 12 bases between the germline ends. The V gene's germline CDR1 is SGHKS and CDR2 YYEKEE (reference sequence). The CDR3 DNA follows: TGTGCCAGCAGCTTGGCCCCAGGGCCCGACTATGGCTACACCTTC. Residues: CASSLAPGPDYGYTF.

The V and J genes are TRBV6-5 and TRBJ2-1; 9 bases are a match to TRBD2. The CDR3 has 13 amino acids. CDR1 is MNHEY and CDR2 is SVGAGI in the germline V gene. Trimming cost V 6 bases and J 12 bases; bases outside gene matches: 9. The CDR3 DNA reads TGTGCCAGCAGGGTAGCGGGGGATTTGGGGCAGTTCTTC. Translation: CASRVAGDLGQFF.

This clonotype has just a few counts. The V and J genes are TRBV6-5 and TRBJ1-2, with unresolved D. The CDR3 is 11 residues long. The V gene lost 11 bases and the J gene lost 6 bases, with 13 bases spanning the gap. CDR1 is MNHEY, CDR2 SVGAGI, per germline. CDR3 sequence: CASAGWDGYTF. In DNA form, the CDR3 reads TGTGCCTCGGCTGGATGGGATGGCTACACCTTC.

This clonotype was picked up a small number of times. V gene TRBV12-3 or TRBV12-4 combines with J gene TRBJ1-1; D might be TRBD1 (6 bases). Trimming took 6 bases from V and 11 from J, leaving 13 bases between them. CDR3 length: 11 amino acids. The CDR3 nucleotides are TGTGCCAGCAGCCTACAGGGTGGCGCTTTCTTT. Residues: CASSLQGGAFF.

There are a few counts of this clonotype. The gene calls are TRBV5-6 and TRBJ1-6; 7 bases fit TRBD1. This CDR3 has 17 amino acids. Germline V gene sequence: CDR1 SGHDT, CDR2 YYEEEE. After removal of 4 bases from V and 1 base from J, the junction contained 8 bases not matched to a gene. For the CDR3, the DNA is TGTGCCAGCAGCCGGGACAGCCGAGGGTCCTATAATTCACCCCTCCACTTT. This gives the protein CASSRDSRGSYNSPLHF.

This clonotype was observed many times. The chain carries TRBV20-1 and TRBJ2-5; 9 bases align to TRBD1. CDR3 size: 15 residues. The J segment lost 2 bases and the V segment lost 6 bases, leaving 10 bases of the junction unmatched. In germline, CDR1 is DFQATT, CDR2 SNEGSKA (reference sequence). CDR3 sequence reads: CSAPKQGASQETQYF. For the CDR3, the DNA is TGCAGTGCACCTAAACAGGGGGCGAGTCAAGAGACCCAGTACTTC.

The genes are TRBV6-2 or TRBV6-3 and TRBJ2-1; TRBD1 might be the D (6 bases). CDR1 is MNHEY and CDR2 is SVGEGT in the germline V gene. V lost 0 bases and J lost 1, with 16 bases in between. The CDR3 consists of 18 residues. The CDR3 here is CASSYSLGGRSSYNEQFF. CDR3 DNA sequence: TGTGCCAGCAGTTACTCATTAGGGGGAAGAAGTTCCTACAATGAGCAGTTCTTC.

In its sample, this clonotype was seen a few times. The V call is TRBV4-3, the J call TRBJ2-3; no definite D call. The CDR3 length is 14 residues. Germline CDR1 and CDR2: LGHNA and YSLEER. V lost 5 bases and J 0 bases, leaving 9 bases between the germline ends. DNA for the CDR3: TGCGCCAGCAGCTCGTCGGCGAGCACAGATACGCAGTATTTT. Translated: CASSSSASTDTQYF.

In this sample, this clonotype turned up a few times. The CDR3 loop reads CASSQTSISYEQYF. CDR3 coding DNA: TGCGCCAGCAGCCAAACGTCCATCTCCTACGAGCAGTACTTC. The rearrangement joins TRBV4-1 to TRBJ2-7; no reliable D call. The CDR3 consists of 14 residues. CDR1 is MGHRA and CDR2 is YSYEKL in the germline V gene. Trimming took 2 bases from V and 0 from J, leaving 8 bases between them.

This clonotype has just a few counts. This chain joins TRBV29-1 and TRBJ1-1; TRBD1 matches 7 bases. CDR1 and CDR2 (germline): SQVTM, ANQGSEA. V shed 4 bases and J 4 bases; nucleotides not matched to a gene: 12. CDR3 size: 15 residues. CDR3 amino acids: CSVGARTGLGTEAFF. The CDR3 DNA is TGCAGCGTTGGGGCCAGGACAGGCCTCGGCACTGAAGCTTTCTTT.

A word on this clonotype: A much more abundant neighbour one base away suggests this may be a read error. The chain joins TRBV6-2 or TRBV6-3 to TRBJ2-7; weak D call: TRBD2 (7 bases). The ends were cut back, 1 base at V and 1 base at J, with 14 bases in the middle. Looked up from germline, CDR1 is MNHEY and CDR2 is SVGEGT. This CDR3 has 16 residues. The CDR3 sequence is CASSYCSGGRSYEQYF. The CDR3 DNA reads TGTGCCAGCAGTTACTGCTCGGGGGGCAGGTCCTACGAGCAGTACTTC.

This clonotype was seen many times. The chain has TRBV6-5 and TRBJ1-1, with D possibly matching TRBD1 (6 bases). V was shortened by 4 bases and J by 11 bases, with 11 bases between the two germline ends. CDR1 MNHEY and CDR2 SVGAGI come from the germline V gene. The CDR3 covers 11 residues. Here the CDR3 reads CASSSDRRAFF. CDR3 in DNA: TGTGCCAGCAGTTCCGACAGGAGGGCTTTCTTT.

J is TRBJ2-6 and V is TRBV28; 7 positions match TRBD1. This CDR3 region has 18 residues. Germline loops: CDR1 MDHEN, CDR2 SYDVKM. The ends lost 6 bases at V and 1 base at J; junction bases unmatched: 12. The CDR3 region is CASRPDPGQPSGANVLTF. In nucleotides, the CDR3 is TGTGCCAGCAGACCTGACCCGGGACAGCCATCTGGGGCCAACGTCCTGACTTTC. Drawing the rest from reference TRBV28 and TRBJ2-6, the complete variable domain is DVKVTQSSRYLVKRTGEKVFLECVQDMDHENMFWYRQDPGLGLRLIYFSYDVKMKEKGDIPEGYSVSREKKERFSLILESASTNQTSMYLCASRPDPGQPSGANVLTFGAGSRLTVL.

This chain links TRBV18 with TRBJ1-1; no reliable D call. From germline, CDR1 is KGHSH and CDR2 LQKENI. CDR3 length: 15 amino acids. V was shortened by 1 base and J by 9 bases, with 18 bases between the two germline ends. CDR3 in amino acids: CASSPRFREFGKAFF. CDR3 nucleotides: TGTGCCAGCTCACCACGGTTTAGGGAGTTTGGGAAAGCTTTCTTT.